This TCR beta chain was identified during a study of blood T cell repertoires in COVID-19. Turning to the study itself: Acute and convalescent COVID-19 samples came from the United States, Italy and Spain. The analysed material was cDNA or gDNA that came from T cells, B-cell-depleted T cells, or PBMCs.

In the original processing: By means of reference gene primer amplification, nucleated cell counts were estimated. The assay was immunoSEQ multiplex PCR, and TCRdb's table has in-frame clones only and misses some. V and J calls and clone size are as listed in that table; D and trimming were resolved from the DNA. The sample contains approximately 260,000 clones, over 65% of which appear only once. The V gene lost 0 bases and the J gene lost 2 bases, with 14 bases spanning the gap. The CDR3 contains 16 residues. In germline, CDR1 is SGHNT, CDR2 YYREEE (reference sequence). This sequence joins TRBV5-4 and TRBJ2-5; TRBD2 is a possible D gene (7 bases). The clonotype comes from a man between 60 and 75 years old who had recovered from COVID-19. Sequenced input: peripheral blood. The CDR3 DNA reads as TGTGCCAGCAGCTTGGGAGCGGCGGGGGCGCAAGAGACCCAGTACTTC. Protein sequence: CASSLGAAGAQETQYF.